This T cell receptor (beta chain) is drawn from a study of cytomegalovirus exposure and HLA in healthy donors. Findings and limits, study-wide: Several of the most significant clusters appeared linked to common viral pathogens, based on a later analysis. Differences between HLA loci emerged in a later analysis of TCR association rates, with DRB1 most and HLA-C fewest.

PCR was performed using 60 Vbeta and 13 Jbeta primers. The repertoire was sequenced with immunoSEQ multiplex PCR; TCRdb's copy has only in-frame clones and lacks some. The sample carries roughly 230,000 clones, approximately 91% recorded once. Regarding this clone: Its antigen is unidentified.

The CDR3 totals 14 residues. Germline CDR1 reads MGHDK; CDR2 reads SYGVNS. V trimming: 8 bases; J trimming: 7 bases; junction bases outside the gene matches: 13. Sequencing was done on a sample of PBMCs. This TCR came from a girl aged 2 to 9 in good health and CMV-seronegative. The V and J genes are TRBV25-1 and TRBJ1-2; TRBD1 agrees at 7 bases. CDR3: CASRLDRDLGGYTF. The CDR3 DNA reads TGTGCCAGCCGCCTCGACAGGGACCTAGGTGGCTACACCTTC.